This passage covers 2 T cell receptor beta chains from one sample sequenced in a study of cytomegalovirus exposure and HLA in healthy donors (dated by TCRdb to about 2017). Libraries were constructed by the immunoSEQ multiplex PCR assay. For the multiplex PCR, a mixture combining 60 forward primers for TCR Vbeta segments and 13 reverse primers for TCR Jbeta segments was used. TCRdb carries this immuneACCESS record with in-frame sequences only. Its versions omit some clonotypes, under half of them owing to an unresolved V gene in the studies checked, with the rest unexplained. The sample table contains approximately 170,000 clones; only one count was recorded for around 76% of them. Around 1.5% of the sample rests with the top ten. Sample: PBMCs. All receptors derive from a man aged 40-55 years in good health and CMV-seronegative.

The V gene is TRBV13, the J gene TRBJ2-7, with TRBD2 matching over 7 bases. The germline V gene has CDR1 PRHDT and CDR2 FYEKMQ (reference sequence). V shed 5 bases, J shed 1 base, and the junction held 5 bases outside the gene matches. There are 14 residues in the CDR3. CDR3 amino acids: CASSTGTMSYEQYF. CDR3 coding DNA: TGTGCCAGCAGCACCGGGACTATGTCCTACGAGCAGTACTTC.

The sample holds one count of this clone. The chain links TRBV10-1 to TRBJ2-7, with TRBD2 matching over 10 bases. In germline, CDR1 is WNHNN, CDR2 SYGVQD (reference sequence). This CDR3 spans 18 amino acids. The CDR3 DNA reads TGCGCCGGGGGCGGTAGGGAGAAGCGGGAGGGAGTCTCCTGCGAGCAGTACGTC. It encodes CAGGGREKREGVSCEQYV.